The subject of this entry is one TCR beta chain. Its recognized antigen is unknown. No clone much larger than this one lies a single base away; base qualities are absent. The CDR3 measures 14 amino acids from cysteine to phenylalanine. Only the CDR3 region is kept as DNA, spanning 42 bases read in frame from base 1. At the junction V is shortened by 5 bases and J by 5 bases; bases outside the gene matches: 4. CDR1 MNHEY and CDR2 SMNVEV were looked up in the germline V gene (reference sequence). This sample is drawn from a study of blood T cell repertoires in COVID-19 (dated by TCRdb to about 2020). Looking at the study overall: Samples from collaborators originated in the United States, Italy and Spain and spanned both the acute and convalescent phases of COVID-19. The sample metadata nearly always contained a de-identified subject ID, COVID-19 status, age in years and sex. Subjects who had been exposed to COVID-19, were actively infected with it, or had recovered from it provided the deeply sampled blood TCRbeta repertoires that made up the dataset. HLA class I and class II types, where available, came from metadata supplied by the sample provider rather than from assay-based typing. A freely available public database, intended as a resource for researchers studying the immune response to SARS-CoV-2, is where the repertoires were released. The samples were drawn from two sources: the first 160 participants of the ongoing ImmuneRACE study, and 1,200 or so subjects contributed by 6 global collaborators. The material from the prospective study consisted of cDNA or gDNA derived from T cells, B-cell-depleted T cells, or PBMCs. What the research found in general, with its limitations: The quantity of clinical and demographic metadata differed by source and by participant and was supplied without curation.

The collaborating institutions used their own protocols to collect whole blood in K2EDTA tubes. For TCRbeta analysis, collaborator samples were shipped as frozen whole blood, as isolated PBMCs, or as DNA extracted from either sample type. TCRbeta CDR3 regions were amplified from genomic DNA by means of the immunoSEQ Assay, a bias-controlled multiplex PCR. Turning to the authors' computational methods: Within the assay, amplification of reference gene primers was used to estimate how many nucleated cells each sample contained. Sequence reads were collapsed and filtered to measure the absolute abundance of every unique TCRbeta CDR3 rearrangement. For each sample, productive Simpson clonality was calculated as the square root of Simpson's diversity index over productive rearrangements. Sourced from immuneACCESS, this table was stored by TCRdb with only in-frame sequences that have V and J called. A share of the clones is absent; for the studies checked, an unresolved V gene accounts for under half, and the remainder has no known explanation. V and J calls and clone size are as listed in that table; D and trimming were resolved from the DNA. Across this sample there are more than 150,000 clones, with nearly 85% seen only once. The top ten hold under 5.5% of the sample.

The sequence links TRBV27 to TRBJ1-5, with TRBD1 identical over 9 junction bases. The clonotype comes from a young woman with acute or convalescent COVID-19. Sequencing used peripheral blood. In nucleotide form, the sequence is TGTGCCAGCAGTGGACAGGGGTTGGATCAGCCCCAGCATTTT. Its protein reads: CASSGQGLDQPQHF.